The TCR beta chain under discussion was sequenced for a study of patients and donors after allogeneic stem cell transplantation. V gave up 9 bases and J gave up 2 bases; unmatched junction bases: 14. The length of the CDR3 is 15 residues. Germline CDR1 SGHDT, CDR2 YYEEEE. The table lists this clonotype with many counts. TCRdb reprocessed the RT-PCR reads with MiXCR, giving one entry per CDR3 protein. Among roughly 940,000 distinct CDR3 sequences, more than 15% were seen once, and the ten largest hold 5% to 6.5%. The TCR sequence derives from a human donor who was either an allogeneic HSCT recipient or a stem cell or donor lymphocyte infusion donor (not recorded which). It is not recorded whose cells these are; they may come from a transplant donor. Sequencing was done on a sample of blood, either unsorted or a sorted T cell fraction (not recorded which). This rearrangement joins TRBV5-6 to TRBJ2-7; TRBD2 aligns across 7 bases. The CDR3 reads CATQSGAGVTYEQYF. The CDR3 nucleotides are TGTGCCACCCAAAGCGGGGCAGGTGTAACCTACGAGCAGTACTTC. The variable domain in full, with the rest retrieved from reference TRBV5-6 and TRBJ2-7, is DAGVTQSPTHLIKTRGQQVTLRCSPKSGHDTVSWYQQALGQGPQFIFQYYEEEERQRGNFPDRFSGHQFPNYSSELNVNALLLGDSALYLCATQSGAGVTYEQYFGPGTRLTVT.